What follows are 18 T cell receptor beta chains derived from one specimen sequenced in a study of shared clonotypes between healthy human individuals. Assay used: immunoSEQ multiplex PCR; TCRdb lists only in-frame clones, some missing. Among 2 million or so clones listed, 85% to 95% were seen once. Sample: naive CD4+ T cells sorted from blood. Subset described: CD45RA+ positively selected. These receptors were obtained from a man aged 18 to 29 in good health.

This chain uses TRBV10-3 with TRBJ1-2; the match to TRBD1 covers 9 bases. After removal of 0 bases from V and 4 bases from J, the junction contained 9 bases not matched to a gene. CDR1 is ENHRY, CDR2 SYGVKD, per germline. The CDR3 loop spans 17 amino acids. CDR3 sequence: CAISESLTGGYGYGYTF. CDR3 DNA: TGTGCCATCAGTGAGTCCCTGACAGGGGGATATGGCTATGGCTACACCTTC.

The chain recombines TRBV6-6 with TRBJ2-1, with TRBD1 as a possible D gene (6 bases). V shed 10 bases and J shed 7 bases, with 17 bases lying between them. CDR1 and CDR2 (germline): MNHNY, SVGAGI (reference sequence). The CDR3 is 13 residues long. The CDR3 here is CATKQGGRNEQFF. CDR3 DNA: TGTGCCACTAAACAGGGCGGAAGAAATGAGCAGTTCTTC.

The genes are TRBV7-9 and TRBJ2-3; 11 nucleotides match TRBD2. Trimming removed 5 bases from V and 0 bases from J; junction bases left unmatched: 10. Per the germline V gene, CDR1 is SEHNR and CDR2 is FQNEAQ (reference sequence). The CDR3 has 18 residues. CDR3 protein: CASSAKFRLAGSTDTQYF. CDR3 coding DNA: TGTGCCAGCAGCGCGAAATTCCGACTAGCGGGAAGCACAGATACGCAGTATTTT.

V usage is TRBV14 and J usage is TRBJ2-4; TRBD2 might be the D (5 bases). The length of the CDR3 is 12 residues. Germline assignment: CDR1 SGHDN and CDR2 FVKESK. The ends were cut back, 4 bases at V and 4 bases at J, with 5 bases in the middle. The chain's CDR3 is CASSPGKNIQYF. In DNA, the CDR3 is TGTGCCAGCAGCCCGGGGAAAAACATTCAGTACTTC.

This chain links TRBV10-1 with TRBJ2-1, with D possibly TRBD2 on 5 matching bases. Trimming cost V 0 bases and J 0 bases, with 9 bases left between them. Looked up from germline, CDR1 is WNHNN and CDR2 is SYGVQD (reference sequence). The CDR3 runs 16 residues. CDR3 region: CASSESTISSYNEQFF. The CDR3, as DNA: TGCGCCAGCAGTGAGTCGACTATCAGCTCCTACAATGAGCAGTTCTTC.

This CDR3 reads CAISEQRQGAGTEAFF. The DNA for the CDR3 is TGTGCCATCAGTGAGCAGAGACAGGGGGCTGGCACTGAAGCTTTCTTT. The chain has TRBV10-3 and TRBJ1-1; 10 nucleotides match TRBD1. The CDR3 is made up of 16 amino acids. CDR1 and CDR2 from the germline V gene are ENHRY and SYGVKD. Trimming at V came to 2 bases and at J to 4 bases, leaving 7 bases not matched to a gene.

This clone was seen only once. The genes are TRBV5-1 and TRBJ2-2; D may be TRBD2 (6 bases). The CDR3 runs 16 residues. The V gene's germline CDR1 is SGHRS and CDR2 YFSETQ. With 4 bases removed from V and 0 bases from J, the gap between germline ends came to 13 bases. CDR3 region: CASSPVAAANTGELFF. In DNA, the CDR3 is TGCGCCAGCAGCCCTGTAGCGGCAGCGAACACCGGGGAGCTGTTTTTT.

With respect to this clone: This specimen includes other DNA sequences encoding the same CDR3. The rearrangement uses TRBV7-9 and TRBJ1-5; 8 bases fit TRBD1. V shed 5 bases, J shed 2 bases, and the junction held 2 bases outside the gene matches. The length of the CDR3 is 14 residues. Germline loops: CDR1 SEHNR, CDR2 FQNEAQ (reference sequence). This CDR3 reads CASSEQGGNQPQHF. The DNA of the CDR3 is TGTGCCAGCAGCGAACAGGGGGGCAATCAGCCCCAGCATTTT.

The chain links TRBV11-2 to TRBJ2-2; no firm D call. The CDR3 totals 12 residues. The V gene lost 0 bases and the J gene lost 8 bases, with 4 bases spanning the gap. Germline values: CDR1 SGHAT, CDR2 FQNNGV. The CDR3 loop is CASSLDLGELFF. The CDR3 DNA reads as TGTGCCAGCAGCTTAGATTTGGGGGAGCTGTTTTTT.

This rearrangement joins TRBV10-3 to TRBJ1-1; D remains ambiguous. Trimming shortened V by 6 bases and J by 8 bases, and 16 bases separated the two germline ends. Germline CDR1 and CDR2: ENHRY and SYGVKD. This CDR3 has 13 residues. This CDR3 reads CAIRGRKGDEAFF. CDR3 coding DNA: TGTGCCATCAGGGGCCGGAAGGGTGACGAAGCTTTCTTT.

The J gene is TRBJ1-3, the V gene TRBV6-1, with D perhaps TRBD1 (5 bases). Deletions cut 0 bases from V and 2 bases from J, with 8 bases between. CDR1 and CDR2 (germline): MNHNS, SASEGT. CDR3 length: 15 residues. In DNA, the CDR3 is TGTGCCAGCAGTGAAGCGCCAGGGACTGGAAACACCATATATTTT. It is translated as CASSEAPGTGNTIYF.

V and J are TRBV18 and TRBJ2-1; 10 nucleotides agree with TRBD1. Losses at the gene ends were 4 bases for V and 8 bases for J; bases not matched to a gene: 11. This CDR3 is 16 amino acids long. CDR1 and CDR2 (germline): KGHSH, LQKENI. The CDR3 spells CASSQADRGKLDEQFF. As DNA, the CDR3 is TGTGCCAGCTCACAGGCGGACAGGGGGAAATTAGATGAGCAGTTCTTC. Full variable domain (missing parts from reference TRBV18 and TRBJ2-1): NAGVMQNPRHLVRRRGQEARLRCSPMKGHSHVYWYRQLPEEGLKFMVYLQKENIIDESGMPKERFSAEFPKEGPSILRIQQVVRGDSAAYFCASSQADRGKLDEQFFGPGTRLTVL.

The chain employs TRBV4-1 and TRBJ1-5, with 8 positions matching TRBD1. The CDR3 spans 18 residues. V trimming: 1 base; J trimming: 2 bases; junction bases outside the gene matches: 10. Germline V gene data show CDR1 as MGHRA and CDR2 as YSYEKL. CDR3 in DNA: TGCGCCAGCAGCCAAGTCGAAAGCCAGGGACAGGGCAATCAGCCCCAGCATTTT. It codes for CASSQVESQGQGNQPQHF.

Regarding this clone: The sample carries other DNA sequences with the same CDR3. This chain connects TRBV27 to TRBJ1-6; no definite D call. This CDR3 has 13 amino acids. V was trimmed by 0 bases and J by 4 bases, leaving 1 base between them. From germline, CDR1 is MNHEY and CDR2 SMNVEV (reference sequence). The chain's CDR3 is CASSLSYNSPLHF. The CDR3 DNA follows: TGTGCCAGCAGTTTATCGTATAATTCACCCCTCCACTTT.

V and J are TRBV4-3 and TRBJ1-5; unclear D gene. The CDR3 sequence is 15 residues long. The V and J ends lost 0 bases and 3 bases respectively, with 9 bases between them. Germline values: CDR1 LGHNA, CDR2 YSLEER. As DNA, the CDR3 is TGCGCCAGCAGCCAAGATCCTACTAACAATCAGCCCCAGCATTTT. It codes for CASSQDPTNNQPQHF.

For the CDR3, the DNA is TGTGCCAGCAGCACCGGACGCCTTAACTATGGCTACACCTTC. Translated: CASSTGRLNYGYTF. The chain recombines TRBV5-6 with TRBJ1-2, with no clear D. CDR3 size: 14 residues. Germline V gene data show CDR1 as SGHDT and CDR2 as YYEEEE. Trimming removed 4 bases from V and 1 base from J, with 11 bases in between.

The V call is TRBV18, the J call TRBJ1-6, with D unresolved. V was pared by 4 bases and J by 9 bases, with 13 bases between. Germline values: CDR1 KGHSH, CDR2 LQKENI. The CDR3 has 14 residues. The CDR3 is CASSQEQNSSPLHF. CDR3 DNA sequence: TGTGCCAGCTCACAAGAACAAAATAGTTCACCCCTCCACTTT. Full variable domain (missing parts from reference TRBV18 and TRBJ1-6): NAGVMQNPRHLVRRRGQEARLRCSPMKGHSHVYWYRQLPEEGLKFMVYLQKENIIDESGMPKERFSAEFPKEGPSILRIQQVVRGDSAAYFCASSQEQNSSPLHFGNGTRLTVT.

The chain links TRBV5-6 to TRBJ2-1, with 11 bases identical to TRBD2. The CDR3 spans 17 residues. Trimming removed 1 base from V and 7 bases from J; junction bases left unmatched: 10. Germline-derived CDR1 and CDR2 are SGHDT and YYEEEE. The CDR3 region is CASSLPGEGLAVNEQFF. The CDR3 region has the DNA TGTGCCAGCAGCTTGCCCGGGGAGGGACTAGCGGTGAATGAGCAGTTCTTC.